This record looks at one T cell receptor (beta chain) sequence and its context. The record originates from a study of blood T cell repertoires in COVID-19. In the study overall: Acute-phase and convalescent COVID-19 samples originated in the United States, Italy and Spain. Nucleic acid was either cDNA or gDNA, and it came from T cells, B-cell-depleted T cells, or PBMCs.

Original analysis: Estimation of nucleated cell counts relied on the amplification of reference gene primers. Sequencing was performed with immunoSEQ multiplex PCR; in TCRdb, only in-frame clones are kept and a portion is missing. D and trimming were read from the DNA, whereas the V and J calls and clone size are those reported in that table. This table has some 120,000 clones, 85% to 90% appearing once. Germline lookup yields CDR1 SQVTM and CDR2 ANQGSEA. The J segment lost 8 bases and the V segment lost 0 bases, leaving 3 bases of the junction unmatched. The CDR3 has 12 residues. The chain has TRBV29-1 and TRBJ1-2; the match to TRBD1 covers 7 bases. The TCR was taken from a human donor with acute or convalescent COVID-19. The donor label of this sample is uncertain. The sample was peripheral blood. The CDR3 sequence is CSVEDQGEGYTF. The CDR3 bases are TGCAGCGTTGAAGATCAGGGGGAAGGCTACACCTTC.